A single sample is the source of the 20 T cell receptor beta chains below, sequenced in a study of blood T cell repertoires in COVID-19. The method was immunoSEQ multiplex PCR; TCRdb's version includes in-frame clones alone and lacks a portion of them. Of roughly 230,000 clones in the sample, nearly 85% are singletons; the top ten hold more than 5%. Sequenced material: peripheral blood. Receptor source: a human donor in a cohort sampled during active COVID-19.

Only one count was recorded for this clone. As DNA, the CDR3 is TGCGCCAGCAGCCAGGCTGTGACTAGCGGGAGTCACAATGAGCAGTTCTTC. It translates to CASSQAVTSGSHNEQFF. The gene calls are TRBV4-1 and TRBJ2-1; 12 bases are shared with TRBD2. The J segment lost 5 bases and the V segment lost 3 bases, leaving 8 bases of the junction unmatched. The germline gives CDR1 MGHRA, CDR2 YSYEKL. This CDR3 has 17 residues.

This rearrangement joins TRBV19 to TRBJ2-1, with 16 bases that match TRBD2. The CDR3 spans 16 residues. Germline CDR1 LNHDA, CDR2 SQIVND (reference sequence). The V segment lost 5 bases and the J segment 9 bases; nucleotides outside the gene matches: 7. The CDR3 loop is CASSQGLAGGRGEQFF. CDR3 coding DNA: TGTGCCAGTAGTCAGGGACTAGCGGGAGGGCGGGGTGAGCAGTTCTTC.

The table lists this clone with a few counts. This chain joins TRBV19 and TRBJ1-5; no reliable D call. The V gene lost 5 bases and the J gene lost 8 bases, with 10 bases spanning the gap. This CDR3 has 12 amino acids. Germline CDR1 reads LNHDA; CDR2 reads SQIVND (reference sequence). CDR3: CASSVGGKPQHF. CDR3 in DNA: TGTGCCAGTAGTGTAGGAGGGAAGCCCCAGCATTTT.

The chain links TRBV4-1 to TRBJ1-5; 9 bases line up with TRBD1. This CDR3 has 14 amino acids. With V trimmed by 6 bases and J by 3 bases, 3 bases remained unmatched. Germline lookup yields CDR1 MGHRA and CDR2 YSYEKL. The DNA of the CDR3 is TGCGCCAGCAGGGGACAGGGCTACAATCAGCCCCAGCATTTT. Translating gives CASRGQGYNQPQHF.

V and J are TRBV11-2 and TRBJ1-1, with D possibly being TRBD1 (6 bases). Germline values: CDR1 SGHAT, CDR2 FQNNGV. CDR3 size: 15 residues. V gave up 1 base and J gave up 2 bases, with 11 bases separating them. The CDR3 coding sequence is TGTGCCAGCAGCTTAGCCCGGACAGTTAACACTGAAGCTTTCTTT. The encoded protein is CASSLARTVNTEAFF.

The chain joins TRBV6-5 to TRBJ2-5; 8 bases align to TRBD1. Germline assignment: CDR1 MNHEY and CDR2 SVGAGI. Trimming took 2 bases from V and 9 from J; bases not matched to a gene: 14. This CDR3 region has 16 residues. CDR3 amino acids: CASSYRPLEDRAAQYF. The DNA of the CDR3 is TGTGCCAGCAGTTACCGTCCCCTAGAGGACAGGGCGGCCCAGTACTTC.

This chain connects TRBV29-1 to TRBJ1-5; 9 bases are shared with TRBD1. Germline CDR1 and CDR2: SQVTM and ANQGSEA. The ends lost 5 bases at V and 5 bases at J; junction bases unmatched: 4. The CDR3 has 13 residues. The CDR3 DNA is TGCAGCGTTAAACAGGGGGCCGATCAGCCCCAGCATTTT. Its protein is CSVKQGADQPQHF.

This clone was seen more than once but under ten times. The rearrangement joins TRBV4-2 to TRBJ2-2; 8 nucleotides line up with TRBD1. J was trimmed by 2 bases and V by 4 bases; bases with no gene match: 9. Germline-derived CDR1 and CDR2 are LGHNA and YNFKEQ. The CDR3 length is 17 residues. The CDR3 here is CASSRNHRGINTGELFF. The DNA for the CDR3 is TGTGCCAGCAGCCGGAACCACAGGGGGATTAACACCGGGGAGCTGTTTTTT.

The chain joins TRBV7-3 to TRBJ2-1, with 10 bases identical to TRBD2. CDR3 length equals 15 residues. Germline V lookup: CDR1 SGHTA, CDR2 FQGTGA. Losses at the gene ends were 5 bases for V and 5 bases for J; bases not matched to a gene: 6. CDR3 loop: CASSSSGGFHNEQFF. The CDR3, as DNA: TGTGCCAGCAGCAGTAGCGGGGGGTTCCACAATGAGCAGTTCTTC.

The chain has TRBV7-8 and TRBJ1-3, with 9 bases lining up with TRBD1. Germline-derived CDR1 and CDR2 are SGHVS and FQNEAQ. The CDR3 contains 15 residues. The junction had 10 bases not matched to a gene; V was cut back by 5 bases and J by 8 bases. The CDR3 sequence: CASSPPRQGVYTIYF. CDR3 sequence (DNA): TGTGCCAGCAGCCCCCCCCGACAGGGGGTATACACCATATATTTT.

This clone was counted a single time. The chain is built from TRBV11-2 and TRBJ2-7, with D perhaps TRBD1 (5 bases). V gave up 5 bases and J gave up 2 bases, with 13 bases separating them. Germline loops: CDR1 SGHAT, CDR2 FQNNGV. There are 14 residues in the CDR3. CDR3 sequence: CASSRGSPTYEQYF. The CDR3 region has the DNA TGTGCCAGCAGCAGGGGCAGTCCGACCTACGAGCAGTACTTC.

The chain has TRBV11-3 and TRBJ1-1; D call uncertain. Germline V gene lookup returns CDR1 SGHNT and CDR2 YENEEA. The CDR3 covers 13 residues. The V and J ends lost 6 bases and 3 bases respectively, with 11 bases between them. The CDR3 is CASSLGEYTEAFF. The CDR3 bases are TGTGCCAGCAGTCTCGGGGAGTACACTGAAGCTTTCTTT.

About this clone itself: This sample includes further DNA sequences coding for the same CDR3. The CDR3 DNA follows: TGTGCCAGCAGTTCCCAGGGCGCTGGAAACACCATATATTTT. Its protein is CASSSQGAGNTIYF. This chain uses TRBV6-5 with TRBJ1-3, with D tentatively TRBD1 (5 bases). The CDR3 totals 14 residues. CDR1 and CDR2 from the germline V gene are MNHEY and SVGAGI. V lost 4 bases, J lost 2 bases, and 9 bases lay in between.

V is TRBV19 and J is TRBJ2-3; a weak D match, TRBD2 (5 bases). The CDR3 is made up of 14 amino acids. The V end lost 1 base, the J end lost 5 bases, and 10 bases lay between the germline ends. Germline V CDR1 and CDR2: LNHDA, SQIVND (reference sequence). The DNA of the CDR3 is TGTGCCAGTAGTATAGGAGGGCCGGGAGATACGCAGTATTTT. This translates into CASSIGGPGDTQYF.

The chain is built from TRBV29-1 and TRBJ2-1, with 9 nucleotides matching TRBD1. The CDR3 runs 13 residues. The V segment lost 4 bases and the J segment 7 bases; nucleotides outside the gene matches: 5. CDR1 and CDR2 from the germline V gene are SQVTM and ANQGSEA. The CDR3 sequence is CSVAGTGMNEQFF. CDR3 nucleotides: TGCAGCGTTGCTGGGACAGGGATGAATGAGCAGTTCTTC.

This chain connects TRBV25-1 to TRBJ2-7, with TRBD1 as a possible D gene (5 bases). The ends were cut back, 3 bases at V and 3 bases at J, with 18 bases in the middle. Per the germline V gene, CDR1 is MGHDK and CDR2 is SYGVNS. This CDR3 spans 16 amino acids. The CDR3: CASSDHDSKGYYEQYF. The CDR3 nucleotides are TGTGCCAGCAGTGACCACGACAGTAAAGGGTACTACGAGCAGTACTTC.

This clone was seen a few times. The chain recombines TRBV18 with TRBJ1-6, with D maybe TRBD1 (5 bases). Trimming left V 0 bases short and J 5 bases short, with 11 bases between. Germline V gene data show CDR1 as KGHSH and CDR2 as LQKENI. The CDR3 runs 16 residues. DNA for the CDR3: TGTGCCAGCTCACCACCACGTTGGGGGGATAATTCACCCCTCCACTTT. As protein: CASSPPRWGDNSPLHF.

J is TRBJ1-5 and V is TRBV21-1; TRBD1, the table's D call, was not compared with the DNA. TRBV21-1 is a pseudogene segment. This CDR3 is built from 12 residues. CDR3 loop: CANPRGHQPQHF. CDR3 coding DNA: TGTGCCAACCCGAGGGGGCATCAGCCCCAGCATTTT.

The V and J genes are TRBV19 and TRBJ1-6, with D possibly TRBD1 on 6 matching bases. The CDR3 has 15 residues. Germline CDR1 LNHDA, CDR2 SQIVND (reference sequence). Trimming left V 3 bases short and J 7 bases short, with 13 bases between. CDR3 in amino acids: CASSIKTGRNSPLHF. The CDR3 DNA follows: TGTGCCAGTAGTATCAAGACAGGAAGGAATTCACCCCTCCACTTT.

This chain links TRBV3-1 (or the pseudogene TRBV3-2) with TRBJ2-2; 12 nucleotides line up with TRBD1. The CDR3 has 18 amino acids. Germline V gene sequence: CDR1 LGHDT, CDR2 YNNKEL (reference sequence). V lost 0 bases to trimming and J lost 5 bases; unmatched junction nucleotides: 7. CDR3 region: CASSQDGTGGPWTGELFF. For the CDR3, the DNA is TGTGCCAGCAGCCAAGATGGGACAGGGGGCCCGTGGACCGGGGAGCTGTTTTTT.